This T cell receptor beta chain came from a study of cytomegalovirus exposure and HLA in healthy donors. Study conclusions and caveats: A later analysis showed that HLA-associated TCR beta chains had undergone more clonal expansion than equally common others. In an earlier analysis, productive rearrangement rates for most beta V segments clustered near 87% or 30%. Reportedly, diagnosis of cytomegalovirus status by the classifier showed high specificity and sensitivity.

The count of this clone is one. Its antigen is still unknown. PCR amplification relied on 60 Vbeta primers (plus 13 Jbeta primers). Generated by immunoSEQ multiplex PCR, the TCRdb table keeps only in-frame clones and is missing some. The sample lists roughly 95,000 clones; approximately 85% were seen once. The ends were cut back, 1 base at V and 2 bases at J, with 6 bases in the middle. CDR3 length: 13 amino acids. Germline V gene data show CDR1 as SGDLS and CDR2 as YYNGEE. This sequence joins TRBV9 and TRBJ2-5; D is unclear. This receptor was identified in a man aged 25-45 years in good health and CMV-seropositive. The sequencing sample was made of PBMCs. The CDR3 DNA sequence: TGTGCCAGCAGCGTAACTCTACAAGAGACCCAGTACTTC. It encodes CASSVTLQETQYF.